The 25 T cell receptor beta chains presented below share a single source sample, sequenced in a study of Ad26.COV2.S vaccination and SARS-CoV-2 variants. Specified treatment: around 19 received Ad26.COV2.S at low or high dose, single or two shots; about 5 received placebo; per-sample allocation not given. Samples analyzed were those drawn on day 63 after the first vaccine or placebo injection. The assay was immunoSEQ multiplex PCR, and TCRdb's table has in-frame clones only and misses some. This sample has 350,000 to 400,000 clones, with roughly 90% found just once. Specimen: peripheral blood, collected in a trial of Ad26.COV2.S vaccine versus placebo. These receptors originate from a person between 18 and 59 years old who received the Ad26.COV2.S COVID-19 vaccine or a placebo.

The V gene is TRBV10-3, the J gene TRBJ1-4; possible D gene TRBD1, 5 bases. Germline lookup yields CDR1 ENHRY and CDR2 SYGVKD. Deletions cut 0 bases from V and 4 bases from J, with 15 bases between. The CDR3 consists of 17 residues. The CDR3: CAISESARADVNEKLFF. In DNA, the CDR3 is TGTGCCATCAGTGAGTCTGCCAGGGCAGACGTTAATGAAAAACTGTTTTTT.

V is TRBV6-4 and J is TRBJ2-2, with 13 bases fitting TRBD2. J lost 5 bases, V lost 8 bases, and 8 bases had no gene match. CDR1 is MRHNA and CDR2 is SNTAGT in the germline V gene. The CDR3 covers 16 residues. The CDR3 region is CASAWTSGSLTGELFF. The CDR3 nucleotides are TGTGCCAGCGCCTGGACTAGCGGGAGTTTAACCGGGGAGCTGTTTTTT.

DNA of the CDR3: TGTGCCAGCAGCCGGCTCTTCAGGTCTCCTACAGGGGACGGCTACACCTTC. Encoded protein: CASSRLFRSPTGDGYTF. The chain has TRBV3-1 (or the pseudogene TRBV3-2) and TRBJ1-2; 7 bases line up with TRBD1. The V and J ends lost 4 bases and 8 bases, in that order; junction bases with no gene match: 19. Germline loops: CDR1 LGHDT, CDR2 YNNKEL (reference sequence). This CDR3 region has 17 residues.

The V and J genes are TRBV5-1 and TRBJ1-2; D is perhaps TRBD1 (5 bases). Germline V gene sequence: CDR1 SGHRS, CDR2 YFSETQ. The ends were cut back, 3 bases at V and 7 bases at J, with 19 bases in the middle. This CDR3 is 15 amino acids long. CDR3 in amino acids: CASSYDEAGKGGYTF. The CDR3 DNA is TGCGCCAGCAGCTACGATGAAGCAGGGAAAGGTGGCTACACCTTC.

The chain recombines TRBV5-1 with TRBJ1-4; D not certain. V gave up 3 bases and J gave up 0 bases, with 12 bases separating them. The CDR3 totals 16 residues. The germline CDR1 and CDR2 sequences are SGHRS and YFSETQ. The CDR3 protein is CASSWESAATNEKLFF. As DNA, the CDR3 is TGCGCCAGCAGCTGGGAGAGCGCCGCAACTAATGAAAAACTGTTTTTT.

V is TRBV9 and J is TRBJ2-7; D gene ambiguous. The CDR3 runs to 14 residues. Germline V lookup: CDR1 SGDLS, CDR2 YYNGEE. The V end was cut by 0 bases, the J end by 2 bases, with 9 bases between. The CDR3 nucleotides are TGTGCCAGCAGCGTAGGCACAAACCCCTACGAGCAGTACTTC. Protein product: CASSVGTNPYEQYF.

This clone was counted a few times. The chain is built from TRBV6-1 and TRBJ2-1; D possibly corresponds to TRBD2 (6 bases). The CDR3 is made up of 14 amino acids. Between the trimmed V and J ends, which lost 1 base and 3 bases, there was a span of 7 bases. The germline V gene encodes CDR1 MNHNS and CDR2 SASEGT. The DNA for the CDR3 is TGTGCCAGCAGTGAAGTGGGACTCTACAATGAGCAGTTCTTC. Translated: CASSEVGLYNEQFF.

The rearrangement uses TRBV6-5 and TRBJ2-7; D is tentatively TRBD1 or TRBD2 (5 bases each). Germline V gene lookup returns CDR1 MNHEY and CDR2 SVGAGI. This CDR3 has 15 amino acids. Deletions cut 4 bases from V and 0 bases from J, with 13 bases between. The DNA for the CDR3 is TGTGCCAGCAGTTCTCGGGACGGATACTCCTACGAGCAGTACTTC. This encodes CASSSRDGYSYEQYF.

The gene calls are TRBV7-3 and TRBJ2-1, with no clear D. Germline V gene lookup returns CDR1 SGHTA and CDR2 FQGTGA. Trimming shortened V by 0 bases and J by 2 bases, and 8 bases separated the two germline ends. The CDR3 runs 15 residues. Here the CDR3 DNA reads TGTGCCAGCAGCTTAACCCCGTACCCCTACAATGAGCAGTTCTTC. It yields the protein CASSLTPYPYNEQFF.

This chain joins TRBV27 and TRBJ2-7, with D perhaps TRBD2 (5 bases). The CDR3 contains 13 residues. V lost 8 bases, J lost 5 bases, and 16 bases lay in between. Germline V gene data show CDR1 as MNHEY and CDR2 as SMNVEV (reference sequence). The CDR3 spells CASRLTLANEQYF. DNA of the CDR3: TGTGCCAGCCGACTCACCCTAGCTAACGAGCAGTACTTC.

The chain carries TRBV11-2 and TRBJ2-7; 10 nucleotides match TRBD1. V was clipped by 1 base and J by 5 bases; unmatched bases: 5. This CDR3 region has 15 residues. Germline CDR1 reads SGHAT; CDR2 reads FQNNGV. The CDR3 nucleotides read TGTGCCAGCAGCTTAGCCGGGACAGGGGTCCACGAGCAGTACTTC. It specifies CASSLAGTGVHEQYF. Variable domain in full (rest from reference TRBV11-2 and TRBJ2-7): EAGVAQSPRYKIIEKRQSVAFWCNPISGHATLYWYQQILGQGPKLLIQFQNNGVVDDSQLPKDRFSAERLKGVDSTLKIQPAKLEDSAVYLCASSLAGTGVHEQYFGPGTRLTVT.

The genes are TRBV9 and TRBJ2-7; weak D call: TRBD1 (5 bases). The germline V and J ends were trimmed by 3 bases and 3 bases, with 10 bases remaining between them. This CDR3 is 13 amino acids long. Germline V gene data show CDR1 as SGDLS and CDR2 as YYNGEE. The CDR3 sequence is CASSGGLLYEQYF. The CDR3 DNA reads as TGTGCCAGCAGCGGGGGCCTCCTCTACGAGCAGTACTTC.

This clone was seen once. The chain combines TRBV27 with TRBJ2-2, with 7 bases identical to TRBD2. With V trimmed by 6 bases and J by 3 bases, 4 bases remained unmatched. The germline V gene has CDR1 MNHEY and CDR2 SMNVEV (reference sequence). CDR3 size: 14 residues. CDR3 residues: CASRTSSYTGELFF. The CDR3 coding sequence is TGTGCCAGCAGGACTAGCAGTTACACCGGGGAGCTGTTTTTT.

This sequence joins TRBV11-3 and TRBJ2-5, with D perhaps TRBD2 (5 bases). Germline values: CDR1 SGHNT, CDR2 YENEEA. The CDR3 consists of 15 residues. Trimming removed 1 base at V and 0 bases at J, with 9 bases between. CDR3 in amino acids: CASSLVWRDQETQYF. Here the CDR3 DNA reads TGTGCCAGCAGCTTAGTATGGCGGGACCAAGAGACCCAGTACTTC.

This clone was seen only a few times. The chain carries TRBV2 and TRBJ1-6; possible D gene TRBD1, 5 bases. The CDR3 extends over 13 amino acids. Germline V gene data show CDR1 as SNHLY and CDR2 as FYNNEI. The germline V and J ends were trimmed by 8 bases and 5 bases, with 10 bases remaining between them. CDR3 DNA sequence: TGTGCCAGCGGGGCGAAGAATAATTCACCCCTCCACTTT. It is translated as CASGAKNNSPLHF.

V gene TRBV12-3 or TRBV12-4 combines with J gene TRBJ2-7; possible D gene TRBD1, 6 bases. V lost 3 bases and J lost 5, with 8 bases in between. The CDR3 length is 12 residues. CDR3 sequence: CASSFQGNEQYF. The CDR3 DNA sequence: TGTGCCAGCAGTTTTCAGGGGAACGAGCAGTACTTC.

This clone was detected only once. V is TRBV30 and J is TRBJ1-2, with D unresolved. Germline CDR1 is GTSNPN and CDR2 is SVGIG (reference sequence). The CDR3 covers 14 residues. Trimming shortened V by 2 bases and J by 3 bases, and 13 bases separated the two germline ends. This chain's CDR3 is CAWSLATSDYGYTF. The CDR3 bases are TGTGCCTGGAGTTTGGCGACATCGGACTATGGCTACACCTTC.

CDR3 region: CASSLGTHTDTQYF. CDR3 DNA sequence: TGTGCCAGCAGTTTAGGGACTCACACAGATACGCAGTATTTT. V gene TRBV27 combines with J gene TRBJ2-3, with a possible D match to TRBD2 (6 bases). The CDR3 totals 14 residues. Germline V gives CDR1 MNHEY, CDR2 SMNVEV (reference sequence). V was clipped by 2 bases and J by 2 bases, with 8 bases between them.

The rearrangement links TRBV20-1 to TRBJ2-7, with a tentative D call TRBD2 (5 bases). V was trimmed by 4 bases and J by 5 bases, leaving 6 bases between them. The CDR3 is made up of 10 amino acids. CDR1 is DFQATT and CDR2 is SNEGSKA in the germline V gene (reference sequence). CDR3 residues: CSAMRDEQYF. DNA for the CDR3: TGCAGTGCTATGAGGGACGAGCAGTACTTC.

This rearrangement joins TRBV30 to TRBJ2-1; the D is unclear. Germline CDR1 and CDR2: GTSNPN and SVGIG (reference sequence). The length of the CDR3 is 11 residues. The V gene lost 1 base and the J gene lost 7 bases, with 5 bases spanning the gap. This CDR3 is CAWSAINEQFF. CDR3 sequence (DNA): TGTGCCTGGAGTGCAATAAATGAGCAGTTCTTC.

J is TRBJ1-1 and V is TRBV28; tentatively, D is TRBD1 (6 bases). V lost 5 bases to trimming and J lost 0 bases, with 10 bases between them. CDR1 and CDR2 from the germline V gene are MDHEN and SYDVKM. The length of the CDR3 is 14 residues. CDR3 sequence reads: CASSLGDMNTEAFF. CDR3 nucleotide sequence: TGTGCCAGCAGTCTTGGGGACATGAACACTGAAGCTTTCTTT.

This chain joins TRBV6-1 and TRBJ1-1; 9 bases align to TRBD1. V shed 4 bases, J shed 1 base, and the junction held 13 bases outside the gene matches. The CDR3 covers 18 residues. Germline V gene sequence: CDR1 MNHNS, CDR2 SASEGT. CDR3 nucleotide sequence: TGTGCCAGCAGTGTAGGGGCCAACAGGGGGCTGAGGAACACTGAAGCTTTCTTT. Translated: CASSVGANRGLRNTEAFF.

CDR3 sequence (DNA): TGCGCCAGCAGCCCCTCTGGTAGCGGGACCTCCTACAATGAGCAGTTCTTC. It yields the protein CASSPSGSGTSYNEQFF. V is TRBV5-1 and J is TRBJ2-1, with 8 bases that match TRBD2. Trimming took 4 bases from V and 0 from J; bases not matched to a gene: 9. Germline V gives CDR1 SGHRS, CDR2 YFSETQ. This CDR3 comprises 17 residues.

The chain is built from TRBV18 and TRBJ2-1, with a tentative D call TRBD1 (6 bases). Trimming left V 0 bases short and J 3 bases short, with 9 bases between. CDR1 is KGHSH and CDR2 is LQKENI in the germline V gene. This CDR3 has 15 amino acids. DNA for the CDR3: TGTGCCAGCTCACCACCGTCCAGGGGCTACAATGAGCAGTTCTTC. It translates to CASSPPSRGYNEQFF.

The rearrangement joins TRBV18 to TRBJ2-4, with D maybe TRBD1 (5 bases). Trimming pared 0 bases from V and 0 bases from J, leaving 12 bases between. Germline V gene data show CDR1 as KGHSH and CDR2 as LQKENI. The CDR3 runs 17 residues. CDR3 protein: CASSPPGRPLAKNIQYF. The CDR3 DNA reads TGTGCCAGCTCACCACCGGGGCGGCCCCTAGCCAAAAACATTCAGTACTTC. Based on the CDR3 plus reference TRBV18 and TRBJ2-4, the full variable domain is NAGVMQNPRHLVRRRGQEARLRCSPMKGHSHVYWYRQLPEEGLKFMVYLQKENIIDESGMPKERFSAEFPKEGPSILRIQQVVRGDSAAYFCASSPPGRPLAKNIQYFGAGTRLSVL.